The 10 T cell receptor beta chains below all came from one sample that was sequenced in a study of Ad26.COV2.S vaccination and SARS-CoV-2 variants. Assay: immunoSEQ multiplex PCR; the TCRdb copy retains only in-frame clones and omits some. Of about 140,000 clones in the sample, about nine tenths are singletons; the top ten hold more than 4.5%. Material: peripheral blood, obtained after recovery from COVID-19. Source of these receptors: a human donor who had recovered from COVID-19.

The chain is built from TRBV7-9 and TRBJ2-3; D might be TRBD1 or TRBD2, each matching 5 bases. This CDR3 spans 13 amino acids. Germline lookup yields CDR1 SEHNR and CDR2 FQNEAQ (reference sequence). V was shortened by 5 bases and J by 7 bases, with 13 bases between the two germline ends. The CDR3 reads CASSDSPGYTQYF. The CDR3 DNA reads TGTGCCAGCAGCGACAGCCCGGGGTATACGCAGTATTTT.

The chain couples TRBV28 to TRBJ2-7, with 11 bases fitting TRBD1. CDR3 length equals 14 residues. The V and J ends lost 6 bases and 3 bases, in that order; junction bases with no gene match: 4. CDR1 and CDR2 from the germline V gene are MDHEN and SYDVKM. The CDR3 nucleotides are TGTGCCAGCAGGACCGGGACAGGGGGCTACGAGCAGTACTTC. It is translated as CASRTGTGGYEQYF.

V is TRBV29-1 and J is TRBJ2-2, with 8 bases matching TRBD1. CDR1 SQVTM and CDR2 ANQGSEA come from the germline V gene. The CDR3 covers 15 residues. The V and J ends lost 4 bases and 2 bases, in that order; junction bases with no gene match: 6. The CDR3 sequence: CSVVPGGTNTGELFF. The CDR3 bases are TGCAGCGTTGTTCCAGGGGGCACCAACACCGGGGAGCTGTTTTTT.

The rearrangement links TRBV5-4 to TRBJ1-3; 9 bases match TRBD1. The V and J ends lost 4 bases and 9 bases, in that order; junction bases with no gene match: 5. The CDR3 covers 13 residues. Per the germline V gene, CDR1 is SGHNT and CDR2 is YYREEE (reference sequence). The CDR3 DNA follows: TGTGCCAGCAGCGTGGACAGGGGACCCACCATATATTTT. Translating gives CASSVDRGPTIYF.

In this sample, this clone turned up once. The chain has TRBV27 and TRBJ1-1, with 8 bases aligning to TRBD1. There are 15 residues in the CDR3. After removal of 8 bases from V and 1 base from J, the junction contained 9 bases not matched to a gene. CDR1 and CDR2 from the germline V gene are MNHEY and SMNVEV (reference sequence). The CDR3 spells CASLGTGGSNTEAFF. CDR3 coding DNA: TGTGCCAGCCTAGGAACAGGGGGGTCGAACACTGAAGCTTTCTTT.

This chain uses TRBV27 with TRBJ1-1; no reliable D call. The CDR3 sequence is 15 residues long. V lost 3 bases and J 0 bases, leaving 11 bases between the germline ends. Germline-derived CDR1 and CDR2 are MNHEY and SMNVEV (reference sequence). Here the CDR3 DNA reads TGTGCCAGCAGTTTGTTCGGGGAGATGAACACTGAAGCTTTCTTT. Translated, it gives CASSLFGEMNTEAFF.

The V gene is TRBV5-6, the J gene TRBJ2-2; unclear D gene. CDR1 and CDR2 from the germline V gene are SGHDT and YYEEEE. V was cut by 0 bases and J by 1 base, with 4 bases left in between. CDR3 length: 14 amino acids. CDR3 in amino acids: CASSLGRNTGELFF. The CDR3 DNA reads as TGTGCCAGCAGCTTGGGCAGGAACACCGGGGAGCTGTTTTTT. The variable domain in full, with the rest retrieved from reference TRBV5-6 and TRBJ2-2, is DAGVTQSPTHLIKTRGQQVTLRCSPKSGHDTVSWYQQALGQGPQFIFQYYEEEERQRGNFPDRFSGHQFPNYSSELNVNALLLGDSALYLCASSLGRNTGELFFGEGSRLTVL.

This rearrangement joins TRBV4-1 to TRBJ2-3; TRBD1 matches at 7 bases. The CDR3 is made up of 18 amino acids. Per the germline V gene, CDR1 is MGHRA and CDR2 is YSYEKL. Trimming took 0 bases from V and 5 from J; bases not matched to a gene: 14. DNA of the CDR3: TGCGCCAGCAGCCAAGATAAAGGGACGACAGGGCGAGGAGATACGCAGTATTTT. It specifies CASSQDKGTTGRGDTQYF.

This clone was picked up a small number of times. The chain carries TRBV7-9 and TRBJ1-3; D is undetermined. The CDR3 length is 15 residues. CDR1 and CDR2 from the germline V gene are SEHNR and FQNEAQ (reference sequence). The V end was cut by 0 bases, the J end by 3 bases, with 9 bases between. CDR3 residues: CASSLALGSGNTIYF. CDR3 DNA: TGTGCCAGCAGCTTAGCGCTAGGGAGTGGAAACACCATATATTTT.

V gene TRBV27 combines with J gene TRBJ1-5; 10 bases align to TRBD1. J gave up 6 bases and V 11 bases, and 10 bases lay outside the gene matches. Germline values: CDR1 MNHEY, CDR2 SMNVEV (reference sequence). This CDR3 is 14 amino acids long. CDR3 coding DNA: TGTGCCCCAGACCGACAGGGGGCAACTCAGCCCCAGCATTTT. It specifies CAPDRQGATQPQHF.